Described below is a single T cell receptor (beta chain) sequence and its context. Its recognized antigen is unknown. Base qualities are not at hand, and no much larger clone is one base apart. The sample belongs to a study of T cells in Graves' hyperthyroidism and ophthalmopathy (dated by TCRdb to between 2018 and 2021). Background on the whole study: Peripheral blood samples were taken at initial diagnosis, before any treatment was given. To identify distinguishing TCR V-J signatures, a discovery cohort of about 100 patients was used, comprising 43 with Graves' ophthalmopathy and 57 with stable Graves' hyperthyroidism. Whether ophthalmopathy could be predicted prospectively was tested in an independent validation cohort made up of roughly 19 hyperthyroidism patients plus 17 patients who later progressed to ophthalmopathy. The 90 or so discovery patients were randomly split 7:3 into training and test sets. The study also compared thyroid tissue and blood T-cell repertoires from several Graves' hyperthyroidism patients. Following sampling, methimazole starting at 30 mg daily was given to hyperthyroidism patients, and high-dose intravenous methylprednisolone was given to ophthalmopathy patients. TCR Vbeta CDR3 sequencing of some 140 peripheral blood samples (approximately 44 ophthalmopathy, approximately 80 hyperthyroidism and around 17 progressor patients) is reported in the paper.

Beyond this particular receptor, the publication reports: In validation, the model predicted progression to ophthalmopathy with roughly 66% sensitivity and approximately 78% specificity, a median of about 6 months before onset. A 13 V-J signature model separated ophthalmopathy from stable hyperthyroidism, with approximately 87% sensitivity and 81.08% specificity in cross-validation and 80%/75% in testing. Sample size was not statistically predetermined, and blinding of investigators to group allocation was not performed. Most expanded thyroid clonotypes (frequency above 0.001) were also found in blood, which suggests that blood repertoires may mirror thyroid immune responses.

The germline V gene (reference sequence) gives CDR1 as LGHDT and CDR2 as YNNKEL. The trim is 1 base for V and 4 bases for J, with a gap of 8 bases between the germline ends. The CDR3 contains 14 residues, cysteine and phenylalanine counted. The kept DNA is CDR3 alone, 42 bases in frame from the first base. Hyperthyroidism patients were aged 18 to 65 years and newly diagnosed, with disease duration of less than 2 months. Exclusion was applied to patients with uncontrolled infections, other autoimmune diseases, pregnancy or lactation. Diagnoses relied on clinical symptoms, serum thyroxine and TRAb, thyroid ultrasound and orbital computed tomography. For progressor patients, blood was drawn at the first diagnosis of hyperthyroidism, before any ophthalmopathy symptoms had appeared. PBMCs were separated from roughly 9.6 ml of fresh peripheral blood using Ficoll-Paque density gradient centrifugation. Patients classed as progressors first received a Graves' hyperthyroidism diagnosis and then went on to develop ophthalmopathy during follow-up. Trizol reagent was used to extract total RNA, and RNA quality was then checked on an Agilent 2100 Bioanalyzer.

The TCR beta CDR3 regions were amplified from the RNA transcripts. For the first round of RT-PCR on the TCR CDR3, the HTBI primer set was used together with the Qiagen OneStep RT-PCR kit. Libraries were constructed in a second round of multiplex PCR, after which size selection and purification were carried out. Sequencing of the libraries was done on an Illumina HiSeq2000 using paired-end 100 bp reads. Per the original workflow: SOAPnuke was used to process the raw data, removing reads that contained adapters or uncalled bases, had a mean Phred below 15, or lacked an exact match to the constant primer or identifier. High-quality paired reads were merged using COPE v1.2.5, and each unique nucleotide sequence was defined as a clonotype. MiTCR v1.1 was used to align clonotypes to the IMGT TRBV, TRBD and TRBJ reference segments. Analysis was restricted to V-J combinations with a frequency above 0.0001, which covered 98% to 99.2% of repertoires. The TCS score was defined as the ratio of F50 (clonal expansion) to E x V (chaos), calculated using BLOSUM62-based TCRdist between CDR3 peptides within each V-J. Welch's t-statistics and random forest reduced several hundred V-J features to about 13, which were used in a naive Bayes classifier (R e1071). TCRdb cleaned the public reads at Q25 with fastp, built clones with MiXCR and kept in-frame beta chains. Merged by CDR3 protein, the rows form single entries marked with the most common genes and DNA. What appears here as the V and J calls and clone size reflects TCRdb's work, not the paper's. Across this sample there are around 380,000 distinct CDR3 sequences, with roughly 12% seen only once. The ten biggest clones cover 20% to 25% of the sample.

Recombination joined TRBV3-1 with TRBJ1-3; there is no confident call for the D gene. Sequencing was done on a sample of blood. The receptor's source is a man aged 25 to 40 with Graves' hyperthyroidism that later progressed to Graves' ophthalmopathy. The CDR3 loop reads CASSQVGYGNTIYF. The DNA is as follows: TGTGCCAGCAGCCAAGTTGGGTACGGAAACACCATATATTTT.